The T cell receptor beta chain described here comes from a study of shared clonotypes between healthy human individuals. Germline V gene data show CDR1 as MDHEN and CDR2 as SYDVKM. V gave up 10 bases and J gave up 6 bases, with 18 bases separating them. The CDR3 covers 14 residues. This table comes from immunoSEQ multiplex PCR, and its TCRdb copy is limited to in-frame clones, with some not included. The sample includes roughly 700,000 clones, about 74% of them seen just once. This chain links TRBV28 with TRBJ2-2, with a possible D match to TRBD2 (7 bases). The receptor comes from a woman aged 30 to 39 in good health. Input material: memory CD4+ T cells sorted from blood. Subset: CD45RA-negative fraction. The CDR3 protein is CATRGRGRPGELFF. CDR3 coding DNA: TGTGCCACCCGTGGGCGGGGGCGTCCCGGGGAGCTGTTTTTT.